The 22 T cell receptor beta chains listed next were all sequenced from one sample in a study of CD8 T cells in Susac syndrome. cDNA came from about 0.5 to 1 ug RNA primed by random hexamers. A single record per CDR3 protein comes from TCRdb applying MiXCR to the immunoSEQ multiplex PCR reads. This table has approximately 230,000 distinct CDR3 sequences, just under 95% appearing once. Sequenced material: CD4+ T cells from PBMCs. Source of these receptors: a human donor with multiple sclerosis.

The CDR3 region is CATSDSTGNGLAGDSDTQYF. In DNA form, the CDR3 reads TGTGCCACCAGTGATTCGACAGGGAACGGACTAGCGGGGGATTCAGATACGCAGTATTTT. V usage is TRBV24-1 and J usage is TRBJ2-3; 13 bases are a match to TRBD2. The V gene's germline CDR1 is KGHDR and CDR2 SFDVKD. With V trimmed by 2 bases and J by 4 bases, 14 bases remained unmatched. This CDR3 is built from 20 residues.

The CDR3: CSAQKYEQYF. The CDR3 region has the DNA TGCAGTGCTCAGAAGTACGAGCAGTACTTC. V gene TRBV20-1 combines with J gene TRBJ2-7; D call uncertain. Germline CDR1 DFQATT, CDR2 SNEGSKA (reference sequence). Trimming pared 5 bases from V and 4 bases from J, leaving 6 bases between. The length of the CDR3 is 10 residues.

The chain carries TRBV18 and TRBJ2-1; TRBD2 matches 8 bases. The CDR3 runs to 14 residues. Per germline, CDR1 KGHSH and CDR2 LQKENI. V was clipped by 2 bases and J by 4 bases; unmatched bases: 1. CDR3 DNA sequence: TGTGCCAGCTCACCAGCGGGAGGTTACAATGAGCAGTTCTTC. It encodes CASSPAGGYNEQFF.

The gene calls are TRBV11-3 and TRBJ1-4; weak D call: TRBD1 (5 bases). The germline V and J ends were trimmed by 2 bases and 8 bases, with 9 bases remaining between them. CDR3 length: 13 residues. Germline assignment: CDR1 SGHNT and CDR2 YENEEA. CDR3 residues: CASSLPRDEKLFF. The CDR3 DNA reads TGTGCCAGCAGCTTACCCCGGGACGAAAAACTGTTTTTT.

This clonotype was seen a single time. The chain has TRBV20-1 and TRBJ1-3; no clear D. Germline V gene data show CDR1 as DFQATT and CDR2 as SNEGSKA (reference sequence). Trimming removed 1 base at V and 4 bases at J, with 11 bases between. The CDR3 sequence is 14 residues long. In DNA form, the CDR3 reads TGCAGTGCTAGAGGTGTCACCTTGGGAAACACCATATATTTT. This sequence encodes CSARGVTLGNTIYF.

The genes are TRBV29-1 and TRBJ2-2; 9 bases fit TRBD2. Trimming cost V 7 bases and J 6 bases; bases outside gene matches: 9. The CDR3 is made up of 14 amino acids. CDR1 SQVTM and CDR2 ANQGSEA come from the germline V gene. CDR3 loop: CSGGTSPDSGELFF. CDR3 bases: TGCAGCGGGGGGACTAGCCCCGACTCCGGGGAGCTGTTTTTT.

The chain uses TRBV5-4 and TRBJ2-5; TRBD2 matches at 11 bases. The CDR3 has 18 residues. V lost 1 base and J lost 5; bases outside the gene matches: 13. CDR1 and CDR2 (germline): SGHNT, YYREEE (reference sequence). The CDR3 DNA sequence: TGTGCCAGCAGCTTGTCTGTACTAGCGGGGGCCCCGAAGGAGACCCAGTACTTC. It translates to CASSLSVLAGAPKETQYF.

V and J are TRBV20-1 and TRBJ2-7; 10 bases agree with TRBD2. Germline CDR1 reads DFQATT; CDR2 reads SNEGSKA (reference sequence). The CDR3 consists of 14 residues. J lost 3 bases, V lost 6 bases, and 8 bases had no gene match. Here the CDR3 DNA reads TGCAGTGCCTTAGCGGGAGGTCCTTTCTACGAGCAGTACGTC. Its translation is CSALAGGPFYEQYV.

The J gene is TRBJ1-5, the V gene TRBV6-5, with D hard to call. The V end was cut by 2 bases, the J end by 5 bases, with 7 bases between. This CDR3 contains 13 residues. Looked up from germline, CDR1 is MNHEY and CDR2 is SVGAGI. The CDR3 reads CASSYGVYQPQHF. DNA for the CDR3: TGTGCCAGCAGTTACGGAGTGTATCAGCCCCAGCATTTT.

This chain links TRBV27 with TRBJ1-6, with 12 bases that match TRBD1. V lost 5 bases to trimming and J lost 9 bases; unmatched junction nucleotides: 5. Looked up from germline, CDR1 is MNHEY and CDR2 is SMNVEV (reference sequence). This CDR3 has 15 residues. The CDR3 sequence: CASSRDRGLGSPLHF. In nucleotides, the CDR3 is TGTGCCAGCAGTCGGGACAGGGGGCTTGGTTCACCCCTCCACTTT.

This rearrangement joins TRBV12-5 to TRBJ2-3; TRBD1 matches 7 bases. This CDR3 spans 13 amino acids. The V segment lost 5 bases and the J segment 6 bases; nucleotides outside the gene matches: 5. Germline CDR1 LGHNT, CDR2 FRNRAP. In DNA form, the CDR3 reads TGTGCTAGTGGTCCCACACAGGGGGATACGCAGTATTTT. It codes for CASGPTQGDTQYF.

In nucleotides, the CDR3 is TGCAGTGCTAGAGGGCAGGGAGGACAGCCCCAGCATTTT. It codes for CSARGQGGQPQHF. The chain uses TRBV20-1 and TRBJ1-5; maybe TRBD1 (5 bases). V lost 1 base, J lost 7 bases, and 11 bases lay in between. CDR1 and CDR2 (germline): DFQATT, SNEGSKA (reference sequence). The CDR3 is 13 residues long.

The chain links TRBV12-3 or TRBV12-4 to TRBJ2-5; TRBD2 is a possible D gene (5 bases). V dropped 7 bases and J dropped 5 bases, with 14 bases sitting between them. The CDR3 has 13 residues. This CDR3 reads CASNGLPGETQYF. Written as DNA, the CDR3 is TGTGCCAGCAACGGACTCCCGGGGGAGACCCAGTACTTC.

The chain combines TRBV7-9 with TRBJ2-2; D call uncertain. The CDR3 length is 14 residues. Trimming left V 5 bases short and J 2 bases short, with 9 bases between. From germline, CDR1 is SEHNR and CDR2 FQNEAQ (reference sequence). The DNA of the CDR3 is TGTGCCAGCAGCCCCGGGTCCAACACCGGGGAGCTGTTTTTT. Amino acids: CASSPGSNTGELFF.

The CDR3 protein is CASSSGLAGGANEQFF. For the CDR3, the DNA is TGTGCCAGCAGCTCGGGACTAGCGGGAGGGGCCAATGAGCAGTTCTTC. The V gene is TRBV7-3, the J gene TRBJ2-1, with 16 bases fitting TRBD2. After removal of 4 bases from V and 6 bases from J, the junction contained 3 bases not matched to a gene. CDR3 length: 16 amino acids. Germline V gene lookup returns CDR1 SGHTA and CDR2 FQGTGA.

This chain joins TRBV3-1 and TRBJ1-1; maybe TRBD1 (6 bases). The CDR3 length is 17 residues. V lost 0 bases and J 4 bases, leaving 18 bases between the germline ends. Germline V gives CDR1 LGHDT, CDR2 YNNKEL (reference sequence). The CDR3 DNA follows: TGTGCCAGCAGCCAAGATCACAGGGTAGCTTTTGGCACTGAAGCTTTCTTT. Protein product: CASSQDHRVAFGTEAFF.

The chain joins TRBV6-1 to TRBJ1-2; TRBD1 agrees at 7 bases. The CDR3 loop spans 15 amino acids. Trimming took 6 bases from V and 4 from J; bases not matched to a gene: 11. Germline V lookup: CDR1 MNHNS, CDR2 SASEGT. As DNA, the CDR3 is TGTGCCAGCAGGGGAGGACAGGTTTTGGTCTATGGCTACACCTTC. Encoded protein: CASRGGQVLVYGYTF.

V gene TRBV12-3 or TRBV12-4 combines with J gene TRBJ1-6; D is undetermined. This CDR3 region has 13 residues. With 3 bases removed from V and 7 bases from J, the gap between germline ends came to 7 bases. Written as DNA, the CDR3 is TGTGCCAGCAGTTTTGGCGGGAATTCACCCCTCCACTTT. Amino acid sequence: CASSFGGNSPLHF.

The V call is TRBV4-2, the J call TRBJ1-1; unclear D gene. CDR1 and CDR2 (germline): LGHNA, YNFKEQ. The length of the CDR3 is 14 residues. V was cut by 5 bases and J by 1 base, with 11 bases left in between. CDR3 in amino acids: CASSTRTGNTEAFF. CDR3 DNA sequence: TGTGCCAGCAGCACAAGGACGGGGAACACTGAAGCTTTCTTT.

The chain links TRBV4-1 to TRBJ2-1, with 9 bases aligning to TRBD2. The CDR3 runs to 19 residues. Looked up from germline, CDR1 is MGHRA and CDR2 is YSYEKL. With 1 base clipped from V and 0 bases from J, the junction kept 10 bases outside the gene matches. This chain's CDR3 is CASSQALLAGQSSYNEQFF. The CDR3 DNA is TGCGCCAGCAGCCAAGCCTTACTAGCGGGCCAGAGCTCCTACAATGAGCAGTTCTTC.

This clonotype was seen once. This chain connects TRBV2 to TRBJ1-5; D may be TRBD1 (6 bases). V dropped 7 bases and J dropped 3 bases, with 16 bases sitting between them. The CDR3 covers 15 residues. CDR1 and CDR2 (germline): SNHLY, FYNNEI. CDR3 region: CASTLRRTDNQPQHF. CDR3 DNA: TGTGCCAGCACCTTGAGGAGGACAGACAATCAGCCCCAGCATTTT.

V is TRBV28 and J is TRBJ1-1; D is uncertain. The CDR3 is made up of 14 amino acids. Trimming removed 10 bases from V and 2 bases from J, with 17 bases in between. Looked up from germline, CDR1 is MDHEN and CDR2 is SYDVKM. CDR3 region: CATITLLHNTEAFF. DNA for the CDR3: TGTGCCACCATAACCCTCTTACATAACACTGAAGCTTTCTTT.